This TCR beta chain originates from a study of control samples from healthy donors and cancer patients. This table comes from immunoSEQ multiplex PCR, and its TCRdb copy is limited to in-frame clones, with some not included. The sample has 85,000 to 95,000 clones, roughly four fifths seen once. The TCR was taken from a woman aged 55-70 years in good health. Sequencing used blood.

The CDR3 loop reads CASSLGRGRLDLYGYTF. As DNA, the CDR3 is TGTGCCAGCAGCTTGGGTCGGGGCCGCCTCGACCTTTATGGCTACACCTTC. This chain links TRBV5-6 with TRBJ1-2; tentative D call: TRBD1 (5 bases). Germline V gene sequence: CDR1 SGHDT, CDR2 YYEEEE. V shed 0 bases and J shed 5 bases, with 20 bases lying between them. The CDR3 runs 17 residues.